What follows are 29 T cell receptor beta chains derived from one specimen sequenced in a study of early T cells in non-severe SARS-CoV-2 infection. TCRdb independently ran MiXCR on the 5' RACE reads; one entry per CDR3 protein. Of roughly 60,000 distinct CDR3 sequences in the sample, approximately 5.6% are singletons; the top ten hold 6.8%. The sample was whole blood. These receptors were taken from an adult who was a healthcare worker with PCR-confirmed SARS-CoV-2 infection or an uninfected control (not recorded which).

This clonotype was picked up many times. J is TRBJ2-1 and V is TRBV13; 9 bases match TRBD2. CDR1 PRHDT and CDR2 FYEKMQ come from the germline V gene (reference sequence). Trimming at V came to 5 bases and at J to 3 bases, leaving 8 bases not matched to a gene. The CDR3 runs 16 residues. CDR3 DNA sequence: TGTGCCAGCAGCCGGTTCGGGCGGGAGGGCTACAATGAGCAGTTCTTC. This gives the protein CASSRFGREGYNEQFF.

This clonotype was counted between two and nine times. The DNA of the CDR3 is TGTGCCAGCAGCTTGGGCGACAGCGGCAATCAGCCCCAGCATTTT. It encodes CASSLGDSGNQPQHF. The genes are TRBV5-6 and TRBJ1-5, with TRBD1 as a possible D gene (5 bases). The CDR3 extends over 15 amino acids. From germline, CDR1 is SGHDT and CDR2 YYEEEE. The V gene lost 0 bases and the J gene lost 2 bases, with 9 bases spanning the gap.

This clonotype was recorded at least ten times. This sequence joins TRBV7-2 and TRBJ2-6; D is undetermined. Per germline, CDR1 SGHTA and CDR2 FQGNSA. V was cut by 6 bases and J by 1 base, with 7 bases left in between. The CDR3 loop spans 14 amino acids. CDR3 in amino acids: CASRLESGANVLTF. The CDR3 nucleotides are TGTGCCAGCAGATTGGAATCTGGGGCCAACGTCCTGACTTTC. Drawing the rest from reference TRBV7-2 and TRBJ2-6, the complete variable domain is GAGVSQSPSNKVTEKGKDVELRCDPISGHTALYWYRQSLGQGLEFLIYFQGNSAPDKSGLPSDRFSAERTGGSVSTLTIQRTQQEDSAVYLCASRLESGANVLTFGAGSRLTVL.

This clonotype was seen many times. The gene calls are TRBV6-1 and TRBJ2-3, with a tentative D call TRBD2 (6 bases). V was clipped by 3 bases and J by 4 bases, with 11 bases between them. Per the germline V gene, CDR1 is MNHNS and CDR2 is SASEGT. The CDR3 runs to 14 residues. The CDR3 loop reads CASSDGGTADTQYF. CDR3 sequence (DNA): TGTGCCAGCAGTGACGGGGGAACAGCAGATACGCAGTATTTT.

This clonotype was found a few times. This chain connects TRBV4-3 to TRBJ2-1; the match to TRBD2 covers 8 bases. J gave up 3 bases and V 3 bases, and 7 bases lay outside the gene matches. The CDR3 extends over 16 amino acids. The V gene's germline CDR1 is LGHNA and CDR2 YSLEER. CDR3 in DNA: TGCGCCAGCAGCCAGGAACGGGGGGGCTTCTACAATGAGCAGTTCTTC. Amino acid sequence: CASSQERGGFYNEQFF.

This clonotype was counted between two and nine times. The CDR3 nucleotides read TGCGCCAGCAGCCCTCAGGGGACAGGGTACCAAGAGACCCAGTACTTC. This sequence encodes CASSPQGTGYQETQYF. The genes are TRBV4-1 and TRBJ2-5; 9 bases align to TRBD1. The junction had 6 bases not matched to a gene; V was cut back by 4 bases and J by 0 bases. Germline V gene sequence: CDR1 MGHRA, CDR2 YSYEKL. The CDR3 loop spans 16 amino acids.

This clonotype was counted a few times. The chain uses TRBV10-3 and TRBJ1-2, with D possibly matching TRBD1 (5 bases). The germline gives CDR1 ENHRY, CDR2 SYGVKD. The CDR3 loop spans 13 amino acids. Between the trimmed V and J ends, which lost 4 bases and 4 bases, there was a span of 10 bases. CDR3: CAISVGQGYGYTF. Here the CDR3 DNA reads TGTGCCATCAGTGTCGGGCAGGGCTATGGCTACACCTTC.

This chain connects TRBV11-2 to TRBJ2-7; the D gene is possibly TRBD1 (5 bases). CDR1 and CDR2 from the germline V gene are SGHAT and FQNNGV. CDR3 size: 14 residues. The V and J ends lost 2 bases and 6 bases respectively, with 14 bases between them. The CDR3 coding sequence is TGTGCCAGCAGCTTAACAGGACCGAGGACCGAGCAGTACTTC. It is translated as CASSLTGPRTEQYF.

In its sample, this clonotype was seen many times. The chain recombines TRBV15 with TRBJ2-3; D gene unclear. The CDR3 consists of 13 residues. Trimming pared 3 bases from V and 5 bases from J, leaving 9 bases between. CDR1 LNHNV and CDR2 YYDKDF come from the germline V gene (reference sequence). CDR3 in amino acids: CATSSRIGDTQYF. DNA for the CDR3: TGTGCCACCAGCAGTAGGATCGGAGATACGCAGTATTTT.

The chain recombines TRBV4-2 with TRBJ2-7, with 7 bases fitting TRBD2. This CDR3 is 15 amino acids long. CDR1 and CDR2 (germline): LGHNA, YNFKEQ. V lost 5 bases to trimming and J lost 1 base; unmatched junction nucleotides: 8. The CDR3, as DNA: TGTGCCAGCAGCGCTACGGGGGGAGGGTCCTACGAGCAGTACTTC. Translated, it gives CASSATGGGSYEQYF.

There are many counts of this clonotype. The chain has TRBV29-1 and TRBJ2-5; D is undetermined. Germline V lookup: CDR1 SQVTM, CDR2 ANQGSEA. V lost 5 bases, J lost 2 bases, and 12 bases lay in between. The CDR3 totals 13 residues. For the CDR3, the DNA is TGCAGCGTTTCCCCAAACGTTCAAGAGACCCAGTACTTC. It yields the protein CSVSPNVQETQYF. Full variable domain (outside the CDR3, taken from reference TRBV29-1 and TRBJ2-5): SAVISQKPSRDICQRGTSLTIQCQVDSQVTMMFWYRQQPGQSLTLIATANQGSEATYESGFVIDKFPISRPNLTFSTLTVSNMSPEDSSIYLCSVSPNVQETQYFGPGTRLLVL.

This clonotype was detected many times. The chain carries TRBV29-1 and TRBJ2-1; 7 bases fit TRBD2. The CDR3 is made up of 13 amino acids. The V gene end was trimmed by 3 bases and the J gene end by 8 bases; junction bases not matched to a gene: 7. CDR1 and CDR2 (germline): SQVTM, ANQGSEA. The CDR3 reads CSVEAGVHDEQFF. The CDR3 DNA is TGCAGCGTTGAGGCGGGAGTCCACGATGAGCAGTTCTTC.

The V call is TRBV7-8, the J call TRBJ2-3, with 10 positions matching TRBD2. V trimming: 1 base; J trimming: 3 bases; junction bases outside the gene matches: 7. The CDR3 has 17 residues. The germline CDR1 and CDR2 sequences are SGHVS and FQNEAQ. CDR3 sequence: CASSLGGSGRSTDTQYF. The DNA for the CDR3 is TGTGCCAGCAGCTTAGGGGGTAGCGGGAGGAGTACAGATACGCAGTATTTT.

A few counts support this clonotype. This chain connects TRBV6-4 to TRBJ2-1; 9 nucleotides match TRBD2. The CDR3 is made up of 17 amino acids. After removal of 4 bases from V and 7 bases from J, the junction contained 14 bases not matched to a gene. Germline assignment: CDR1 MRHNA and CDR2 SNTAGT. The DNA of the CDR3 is TGTGCCAGCAGTGGCACCATCTGGCGGGAGGGCCCTAATGAGCAGTTCTTC. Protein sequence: CASSGTIWREGPNEQFF.

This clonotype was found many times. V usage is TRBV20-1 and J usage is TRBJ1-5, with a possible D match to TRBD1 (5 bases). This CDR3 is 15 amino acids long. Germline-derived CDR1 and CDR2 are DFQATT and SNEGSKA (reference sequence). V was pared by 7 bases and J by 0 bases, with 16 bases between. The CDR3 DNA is TGCAGTGTTGAGAGATGGGGGGATAGCAATCAGCCCCAGCATTTT. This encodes CSVERWGDSNQPQHF.

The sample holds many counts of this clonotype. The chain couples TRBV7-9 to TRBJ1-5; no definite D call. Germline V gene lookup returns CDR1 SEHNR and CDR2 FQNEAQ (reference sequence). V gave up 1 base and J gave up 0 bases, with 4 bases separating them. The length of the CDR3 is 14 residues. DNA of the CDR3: TGTGCCAGCAGCTTAGACAGTAGCAATCAGCCCCAGCATTTT. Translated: CASSLDSSNQPQHF.

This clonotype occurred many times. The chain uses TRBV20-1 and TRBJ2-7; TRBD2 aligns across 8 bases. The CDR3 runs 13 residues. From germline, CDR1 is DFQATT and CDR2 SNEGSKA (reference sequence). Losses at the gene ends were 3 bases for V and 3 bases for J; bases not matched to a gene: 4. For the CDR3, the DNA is TGCAGTGCTAGCGGGAGGGCTCTCTACGAGCAGTACTTC. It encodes CSASGRALYEQYF.

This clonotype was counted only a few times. CDR3 DNA: TGTGCTAGTGGTTTGTCAGGGGGCGGGGTATGGCAGTTCTTC. Translated: CASGLSGGGVWQFF. The chain combines TRBV12-5 with TRBJ2-1, with 8 bases matching TRBD1. CDR3 length: 14 amino acids. Germline V gene data show CDR1 as LGHNT and CDR2 as FRNRAP. V lost 2 bases, J lost 12 bases, and 9 bases stayed unmatched.

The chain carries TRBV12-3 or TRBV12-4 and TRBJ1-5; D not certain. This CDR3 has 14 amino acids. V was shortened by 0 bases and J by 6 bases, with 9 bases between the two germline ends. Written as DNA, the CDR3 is TGTGCCAGCAGTTTAGCGTGGCAGAGTCAGCCCCAGCATTTT. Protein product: CASSLAWQSQPQHF.

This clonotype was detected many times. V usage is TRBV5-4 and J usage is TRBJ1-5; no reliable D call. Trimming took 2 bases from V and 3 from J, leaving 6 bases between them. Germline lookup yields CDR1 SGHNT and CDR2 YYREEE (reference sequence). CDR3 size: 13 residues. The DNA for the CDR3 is TGTGCCAGCAGCTTAGGGCCCAATCAGCCCCAGCATTTT. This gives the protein CASSLGPNQPQHF.

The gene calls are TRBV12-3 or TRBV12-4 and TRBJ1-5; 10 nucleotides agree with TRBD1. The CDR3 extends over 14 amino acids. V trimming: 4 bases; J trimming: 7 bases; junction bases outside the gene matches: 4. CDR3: CASSSGQGDQPQHF. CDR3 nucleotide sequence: TGTGCCAGCAGTTCCGGACAGGGGGACCAGCCCCAGCATTTT.

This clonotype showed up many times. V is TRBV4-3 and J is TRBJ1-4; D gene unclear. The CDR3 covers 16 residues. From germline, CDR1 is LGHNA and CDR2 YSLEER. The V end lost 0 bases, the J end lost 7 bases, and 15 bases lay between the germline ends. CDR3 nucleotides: TGCGCCAGCAGCCAAGATTCTCGGGGTTCGGGTGAAAAACTGTTTTTT. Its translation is CASSQDSRGSGEKLFF.

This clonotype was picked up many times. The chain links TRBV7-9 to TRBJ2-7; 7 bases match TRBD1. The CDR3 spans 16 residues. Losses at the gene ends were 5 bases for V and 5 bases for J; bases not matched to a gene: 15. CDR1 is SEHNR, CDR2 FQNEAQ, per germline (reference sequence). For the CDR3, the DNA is TGTGCCAGCAGCCGGACCGTCCGGGACAGTGTCCACGAGCAGTACTTC. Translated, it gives CASSRTVRDSVHEQYF.

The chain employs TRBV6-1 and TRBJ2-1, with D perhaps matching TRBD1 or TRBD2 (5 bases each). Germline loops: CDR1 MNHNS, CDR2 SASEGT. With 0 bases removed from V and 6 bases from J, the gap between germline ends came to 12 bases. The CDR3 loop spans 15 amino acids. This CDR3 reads CASSEAVLGRNEQFF. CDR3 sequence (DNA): TGTGCCAGCAGTGAAGCGGTTTTGGGACGCAATGAGCAGTTCTTC.

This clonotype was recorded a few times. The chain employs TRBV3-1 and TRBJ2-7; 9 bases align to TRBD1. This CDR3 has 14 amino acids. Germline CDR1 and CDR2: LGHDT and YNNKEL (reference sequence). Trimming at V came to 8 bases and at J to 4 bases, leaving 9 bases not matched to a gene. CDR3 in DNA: TGTGCCAGCGCCCCCGGGACAGGGCGGTACGAGCAGTACTTC. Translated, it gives CASAPGTGRYEQYF.

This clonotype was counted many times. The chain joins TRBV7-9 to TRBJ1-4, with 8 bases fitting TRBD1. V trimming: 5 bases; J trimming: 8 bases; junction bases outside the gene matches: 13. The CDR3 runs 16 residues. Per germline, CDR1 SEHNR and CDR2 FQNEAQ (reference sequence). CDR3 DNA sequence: TGTGCCAGCAGCCAATCAGGCGCAGGGGGCTGGGAAAAACTGTTTTTT. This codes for CASSQSGAGGWEKLFF.

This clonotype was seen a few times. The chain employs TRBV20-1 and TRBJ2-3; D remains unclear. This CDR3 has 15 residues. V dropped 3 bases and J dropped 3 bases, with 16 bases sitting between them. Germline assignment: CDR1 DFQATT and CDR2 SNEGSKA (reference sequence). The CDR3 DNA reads TGCAGTGCTAGTCCCGACCGGAGAGTTACAGATACGCAGTATTTT. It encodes CSASPDRRVTDTQYF.

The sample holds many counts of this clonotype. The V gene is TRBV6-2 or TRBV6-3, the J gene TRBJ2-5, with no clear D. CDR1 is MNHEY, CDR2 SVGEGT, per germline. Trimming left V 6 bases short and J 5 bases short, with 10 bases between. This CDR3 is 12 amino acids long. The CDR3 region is CASSLGDETQYF. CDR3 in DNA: TGTGCCAGCAGCCTTGGAGACGAGACCCAGTACTTC.

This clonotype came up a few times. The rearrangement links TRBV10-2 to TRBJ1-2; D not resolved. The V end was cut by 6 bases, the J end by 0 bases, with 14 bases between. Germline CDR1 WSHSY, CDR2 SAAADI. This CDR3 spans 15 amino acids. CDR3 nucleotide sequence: TGCGCCAGCAGAGAGATAGGGAGTCCTAACTATGGCTACACCTTC. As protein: CASREIGSPNYGYTF.